The rows below give T cell receptor beta chains drawn from one sample of a study of T-cell reconstitution after alpha-beta-depleted transplantation in children. TCRdb processed the PCR reads anew with MiXCR; each CDR3 protein has one entry. The sample holds around 200,000 distinct CDR3 sequences, about 9.5% seen once. The sample in question was PBMCs from the stem cell graft donor, obtained from the stem cell graft. These receptors were collected from a human donor who donated a stem cell graft to a child with acute lymphoblastic leukemia. CDR3s include the opening cysteine and the closing phenylalanine or tryptophan. D genes are given only for firm matches. The listing skips clone size in some rows; elsewhere it reads once, few, many or a size class.

abundance: many
d_gene: .
j_gene: TRBJ2-7
v_gene: TRBV14
CDR3aa: CASSQNNYEQYF
CDR3nt: TGTGCCAGCAGCCAAAACAACTACGAGCAGTACTTC

abundance: few
d_gene: .
j_gene: TRBJ2-4
v_gene: TRBV20-1
CDR3aa: CSARVSWIQYF
CDR3nt: TGCAGTGCTAGGGTTTCTTGGATTCAGTACTTC

abundance: .
d_gene: TRBD1
j_gene: TRBJ1-5
v_gene: TRBV19
CDR3aa: CASKGTGMGNQPQHF
CDR3nt: TGTGCCAGTAAGGGGACAGGTATGGGCAATCAGCCCCAGCATTTT

abundance: many
d_gene: .
j_gene: TRBJ2-7
v_gene: TRBV5-6
CDR3aa: CASRLTLHADEQYF
CDR3nt: TGTGCCAGCAGGTTGACACTTCACGCGGACGAGCAGTACTTC

abundance: .
d_gene: .
j_gene: TRBJ2-7
v_gene: TRBV7-9
CDR3aa: CASSSRAKANEQYF
CDR3nt: TGTGCCAGCAGCTCCCGGGCCAAGGCCAACGAGCAGTACTTC

abundance: few
d_gene: TRBD2
j_gene: TRBJ2-7
v_gene: TRBV6-1
CDR3aa: CASSLKGLAGPSSYEQYF
CDR3nt: TGTGCCAGCAGCCTCAAGGGACTAGCGGGGCCGAGCTCCTACGAGCAGTACTTC

abundance: .
d_gene: TRBD1
j_gene: TRBJ2-7
v_gene: TRBV2
CDR3aa: CAGGTGVEQYF
CDR3nt: TGTGCCGGGGGGACAGGGGTCGAGCAGTACTTC

abundance: few
d_gene: .
j_gene: TRBJ2-7
v_gene: TRBV5-1
CDR3aa: CASRQESISYEQYF
CDR3nt: TGCGCCAGCAGACAGGAGAGCATCAGCTACGAGCAGTACTTC

abundance: .
d_gene: .
j_gene: TRBJ1-4
v_gene: TRBV20-1
CDR3aa: CSAPPASTNEKLFF
CDR3nt: TGCAGTGCTCCCCCAGCATCAACTAATGAAAAACTGTTTTTT

abundance: .
d_gene: TRBD1
j_gene: TRBJ2-4
v_gene: TRBV5-1
CDR3aa: CASSLGLQGAQNIQYF
CDR3nt: TGCGCCAGCAGCTTGGGGTTACAGGGGGCGCAAAACATTCAGTACTTC